Listed here are 2 T cell receptor beta chains from one sample, sequenced in a study of control samples from healthy donors and cancer patients. TCRdb's table, derived via immunoSEQ multiplex PCR, lists solely in-frame clones and lacks some. The sample holds 95,000 to 150,000 clones; roughly 87% are singletons and the top ten take around 2%. The sample was blood. The receptors were sampled from a man aged 18 to 35 in good health.

This sequence joins TRBV9 and TRBJ2-3, with a tentative D call TRBD2 (7 bases). Germline CDR1 reads SGDLS; CDR2 reads YYNGEE. The CDR3 consists of 16 residues. The germline V and J ends were trimmed by 2 bases and 1 base, with 14 bases remaining between them. CDR3 protein: CASSVVGGVGTDTQYF. The DNA for the CDR3 is TGTGCCAGCAGCGTCGTAGGGGGGGTCGGCACAGATACGCAGTATTTT.

J is TRBJ1-5 and V is TRBV6-5, with D maybe TRBD1 (6 bases). Per the germline V gene, CDR1 is MNHEY and CDR2 is SVGAGI. This CDR3 region has 11 residues. The V end was cut by 7 bases, the J end by 15 bases, with 16 bases between. The CDR3 nucleotides read TGTGCCAGCACCCCGGACAGTTCTTTGCATTTT. This translates into CASTPDSSLHF.